Below are 21 T cell receptor beta chains sequenced from a single sample in a study of blood T cell repertoires in COVID-19. Clones were sequenced by immunoSEQ multiplex PCR, and TCRdb holds only the in-frame ones, with some missing. The table records over 350,000 clones, approximately 90% of them present only once. Sequencing was carried out using PBMCs or T cells enriched from blood (not recorded which). These TCRs come from a woman between 18 and 30 years old with acute COVID-19.

The chain is built from TRBV2 and TRBJ2-2; a weak D match, TRBD2 (6 bases). Trimming removed 3 bases from V and 7 bases from J, with 15 bases in between. From germline, CDR1 is SNHLY and CDR2 FYNNEI. This CDR3 is built from 15 residues. CDR3 loop: CASSELNHGGGELFF. CDR3 nucleotides: TGTGCCAGCAGTGAGCTAAACCACGGGGGCGGGGAGCTGTTTTTT.

The V call is TRBV15, the J call TRBJ1-2; possibly TRBD1 for D (6 bases). Per the germline V gene, CDR1 is LNHNV and CDR2 is YYDKDF (reference sequence). This CDR3 has 18 residues. V shed 0 bases and J shed 4 bases, with 21 bases lying between them. The DNA of the CDR3 is TGTGCCACCAGCAGAGATATGGGGATAGGTCAGGGGCCCTATGGCTACACCTTC. This codes for CATSRDMGIGQGPYGYTF. The variable domain in full, completed from reference TRBV15 and TRBJ1-2, reads DAMVIQNPRYQVTQFGKPVTLSCSQTLNHNVMYWYQQKSSQAPKLLFHYYDKDFNNEADTPDNFQSRRPNTSFCFLDIRSPGLGDTAMYLCATSRDMGIGQGPYGYTFGSGTRLTVV.

V is TRBV19 and J is TRBJ1-3, with D possibly matching TRBD1 (6 bases). From germline, CDR1 is LNHDA and CDR2 SQIVND (reference sequence). Trimming removed 5 bases at V and 8 bases at J, with 13 bases between. This CDR3 spans 13 amino acids. The CDR3 loop reads CASSSGAWDTIYF. The CDR3 nucleotides read TGTGCCAGTAGTTCAGGGGCCTGGGACACCATATATTTT.

The rearrangement uses TRBV18 and TRBJ2-3; TRBD2 is a possible D gene (5 bases). The V end was cut by 1 base, the J end by 4 bases, with 9 bases between. The CDR3 is made up of 14 amino acids. Germline lookup yields CDR1 KGHSH and CDR2 LQKENI. CDR3 loop: CASSPQEGSDTQYF. CDR3 coding DNA: TGTGCCAGCTCACCACAAGAGGGTTCAGATACGCAGTATTTT.

The chain recombines TRBV6-5 with TRBJ1-4, with D maybe TRBD1 (5 bases). The ends were cut back, 7 bases at V and 9 bases at J, with 15 bases in the middle. The CDR3 length is 13 residues. CDR1 MNHEY and CDR2 SVGAGI come from the germline V gene. CDR3 sequence reads: CASTGQGGQKLFF. CDR3 in DNA: TGTGCCAGCACCGGGCAGGGAGGACAAAAACTGTTTTTT.

V gene TRBV10-3 combines with J gene TRBJ1-2; D gene ambiguous. Germline V gene lookup returns CDR1 ENHRY and CDR2 SYGVKD. The CDR3 consists of 14 residues. Trimming took 6 bases from V and 0 from J, leaving 11 bases between them. As DNA, the CDR3 is TGTGCCATCAGCCTAGACGGGTCTAACTATGGCTACACCTTC. Translating gives CAISLDGSNYGYTF.

The genes are TRBV28 and TRBJ1-4; 8 bases map to TRBD1. CDR1 is MDHEN, CDR2 SYDVKM, per germline. The length of the CDR3 is 14 residues. V lost 5 bases to trimming and J lost 5 bases; unmatched junction nucleotides: 4. In DNA, the CDR3 is TGTGCCAGCAGTCCCCGGACAGGGAATGAAAAACTGTTTTTT. Protein sequence: CASSPRTGNEKLFF.

The chain uses TRBV7-2 and TRBJ2-2; D may be TRBD1 (6 bases). V was cut by 0 bases and J by 1 base, with 6 bases left in between. The CDR3 is made up of 15 amino acids. Germline loops: CDR1 SGHTA, CDR2 FQGNSA. This chain's CDR3 is CASSLAGGNTGELFF. DNA of the CDR3: TGTGCCAGCAGCTTAGCAGGGGGGAACACCGGGGAGCTGTTTTTT.

The chain couples TRBV9 to TRBJ2-1, with TRBD1 matching over 7 bases. Trimming at V came to 5 bases and at J to 0 bases, leaving 8 bases not matched to a gene. Per germline, CDR1 SGDLS and CDR2 YYNGEE. CDR3 length equals 16 residues. CDR3 in amino acids: CASSYQGVSSYNEQFF. The CDR3 DNA follows: TGTGCCAGCAGTTATCAGGGGGTTAGCTCCTACAATGAGCAGTTCTTC. Drawing the rest from reference TRBV9 and TRBJ2-1, the complete variable domain is DSGVTQTPKHLITATGQRVTLRCSPRSGDLSVYWYQQSLDQGLQFLIQYYNGEERAKGNILERFSAQQFPDLHSELNLSSLELGDSALYFCASSYQGVSSYNEQFFGPGTRLTVL.

CDR3 nucleotides: TGTGCCAGCAGTTACGGGGAGGGCCACGAGCAGTACTTC. Translation gives CASSYGEGHEQYF. J is TRBJ2-7 and V is TRBV6-5, with TRBD2 identical over 7 bases. From germline, CDR1 is MNHEY and CDR2 SVGAGI. This CDR3 comprises 13 residues. V lost 2 bases and J lost 5; bases outside the gene matches: 3.

The chain has TRBV28 and TRBJ1-2; perhaps TRBD1 as D (5 bases). V lost 6 bases, J lost 7 bases, and 15 bases lay in between. This CDR3 is built from 13 residues. From germline, CDR1 is MDHEN and CDR2 SYDVKM. The CDR3 region has the DNA TGTGCCAGCAGAACCCCTCAGGGTTTTGGCTACACCTTC. It specifies CASRTPQGFGYTF.

The chain carries TRBV27 and TRBJ2-7; D perhaps matches TRBD1 (6 bases). V dropped 5 bases and J dropped 0 bases, with 14 bases sitting between them. This CDR3 is 15 amino acids long. Per germline, CDR1 MNHEY and CDR2 SMNVEV (reference sequence). CDR3: CASSPRAGDSYEQYF. The CDR3 DNA is TGTGCCAGCAGTCCTAGGGCAGGGGACTCCTACGAGCAGTACTTC.

This chain uses TRBV28 with TRBJ1-5; a weak D match, TRBD1 (6 bases). V lost 10 bases, J lost 4 bases, and 14 bases lay in between. This CDR3 is 13 amino acids long. Germline CDR1 reads MDHEN; CDR2 reads SYDVKM. Written as DNA, the CDR3 is TGTGCCATCAACGACAGGTCGAATCAGCCCCAGCATTTT. This sequence encodes CAINDRSNQPQHF.

This rearrangement joins TRBV5-1 to TRBJ1-4; D uncertain. The V gene lost 6 bases and the J gene lost 0 bases, with 15 bases spanning the gap. The CDR3 extends over 16 amino acids. CDR1 is SGHRS, CDR2 YFSETQ, per germline. CDR3 sequence: CASTPRSGTTNEKLFF. CDR3 nucleotide sequence: TGCGCCAGCACCCCTCGGTCGGGGACAACTAATGAAAAACTGTTTTTT.

The V and J genes are TRBV7-2 and TRBJ2-3; maybe TRBD2 (6 bases). This CDR3 has 17 amino acids. Germline V gene data show CDR1 as SGHTA and CDR2 as FQGNSA. V was pared by 5 bases and J by 7 bases, with 25 bases between. The CDR3: CASSGPSGSGFENTQYF. Written as DNA, the CDR3 is TGTGCCAGCAGCGGCCCCAGCGGAAGCGGGTTTGAAAATACGCAGTATTTT.

V and J are TRBV6-5 and TRBJ2-7; D is unclear. The CDR3 is 13 amino acids. The germline V gene has CDR1 MNHEY and CDR2 SVGAGI. V lost 0 bases and J 4 bases, leaving 7 bases between the germline ends. The CDR3, as DNA: TGTGCCAGCAGTTACTCGACTGAATACGAGCAGTACTTC. Protein sequence: CASSYSTEYEQYF.

This clone has a single count. The V and J genes are TRBV7-2 and TRBJ2-7, with TRBD2 matching 9 bases. Unmatched junction bases numbered 7, after V lost 1 base and J lost 6 bases. CDR1 is SGHTA and CDR2 is FQGNSA in the germline V gene. The CDR3 length is 15 residues. For the CDR3, the DNA is TGTGCCAGCAGCTTAGTTAGCGGGAGCCAATCCGAGCAGTACTTC. Translating gives CASSLVSGSQSEQYF.

As DNA, the CDR3 is TGTGCCAGCAGTGGTACCCCGGGACTAGCGGGGACCTACTATAGCACAGATACGCAGTATTTT. This translates into CASSGTPGLAGTYYSTDTQYF. V and J are TRBV9 and TRBJ2-3; 13 bases map to TRBD2. The V gene's germline CDR1 is SGDLS and CDR2 YYNGEE. V was pared by 5 bases and J by 0 bases, with 18 bases of the junction left unmatched. The CDR3 is made up of 21 amino acids.

The rearrangement links TRBV11-2 to TRBJ2-3; D is possibly TRBD2 (6 bases). Trimming pared 1 base from V and 0 bases from J, leaving 8 bases between. Germline V gene data show CDR1 as SGHAT and CDR2 as FQNNGV. CDR3 length: 15 residues. Here the CDR3 DNA reads TGTGCCAGCAGCTTAGCAGGGACTAGCACAGATACGCAGTATTTT. Protein sequence: CASSLAGTSTDTQYF.

The chain recombines TRBV5-4 with TRBJ1-1; perhaps TRBD1 as D (6 bases). This CDR3 is 15 amino acids long. CDR1 is SGHNT and CDR2 is YYREEE in the germline V gene (reference sequence). V was clipped by 0 bases and J by 7 bases, with 16 bases between them. The CDR3 loop is CASSLALVLDSEAFF. In nucleotides, the CDR3 is TGTGCCAGCAGCTTGGCATTGGTATTGGACAGTGAAGCTTTCTTT.

The sample holds one count of this clone. This chain joins TRBV27 and TRBJ1-2; TRBD1 agrees at 7 bases. The junction had 4 bases not matched to a gene; V was cut back by 5 bases and J by 4 bases. The CDR3 consists of 13 residues. Germline V lookup: CDR1 MNHEY, CDR2 SMNVEV (reference sequence). CDR3 bases: TGTGCCAGCAGTGGGACAGATTTCTATGGCTACACCTTC. Translating it yields CASSGTDFYGYTF.